The TCR beta chain described here comes from a study of blood T cells in healthy people across ages. A second roughly 7 to 11 cycle PCR used barcoded and J-beta primers. One entry per CDR3 protein results from TCRdb running MiXCR on the 5' RACE reads. The table records 1 million to 1.2 million distinct CDR3 sequences, around two fifths of them present only once. CDR3 length equals 12 residues. V lost 11 bases and J lost 5, with 15 bases in between. Germline V gene data show CDR1 as ENHRY and CDR2 as SYGVKD. This clonotype was found a few times. Samples each had at least 5 micrograms of total RNA extracted.

This TCR was recovered from a man between 18 and 29 years old in good health. The sample was blood. The gene calls are TRBV10-3 and TRBJ2-5; D is perhaps TRBD2 (5 bases). The CDR3 bases are TGTGCCGCGGGTAGTTTGGCGGAGACCCAGTACTTC. Protein product: CAAGSLAETQYF.